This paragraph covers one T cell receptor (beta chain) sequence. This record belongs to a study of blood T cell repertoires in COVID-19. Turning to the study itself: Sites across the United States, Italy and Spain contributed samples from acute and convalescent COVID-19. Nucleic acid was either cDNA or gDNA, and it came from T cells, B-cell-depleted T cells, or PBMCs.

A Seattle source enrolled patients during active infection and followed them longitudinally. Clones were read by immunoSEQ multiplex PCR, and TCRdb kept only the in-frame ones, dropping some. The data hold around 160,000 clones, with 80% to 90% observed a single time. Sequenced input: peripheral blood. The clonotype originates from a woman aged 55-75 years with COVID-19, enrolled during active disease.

The chain's CDR3 is CASSKLAGGTNEQFF. CDR3 DNA: TGCGCCAGCAGCAAACTAGCGGGGGGTACAAATGAGCAGTTCTTC. The chain combines TRBV5-1 with TRBJ2-1; 12 bases are shared with TRBD2. From germline, CDR1 is SGHRS and CDR2 YFSETQ. After removal of 4 bases from V and 7 bases from J, the junction contained 6 bases not matched to a gene. The CDR3 runs 15 residues. The full variable domain, with the rest looked up from reference TRBV5-1 and TRBJ2-1, is KAGVTQTPRYLIKTRGQQVTLSCSPISGHRSVSWYQQTPGQGLQFLFEYFSETQRNKGNFPGRFSGRQFSNSRSEMNVSTLELGDSALYLCASSKLAGGTNEQFFGPGTRLTVL.